Shown below are 26 T cell receptor beta chains from a single sample sequenced in a study of blood T cell repertoires in COVID-19. The table came from immunoSEQ multiplex PCR; TCRdb's copy has only in-frame clones and leaves some out. The repertoire holds around 300,000 clones, with roughly 87% as singletons. Sequencing was performed on PBMCs or T cells enriched from blood (not recorded which). The receptors shown here come from a woman aged 30 to 39 who had recovered from COVID-19.

This chain uses TRBV27 with TRBJ2-7, with TRBD2 matching 14 bases. The trim removed 2 bases at V and 3 bases at J, leaving 12 bases unmatched. This CDR3 has 19 residues. Germline V CDR1 and CDR2: MNHEY, SMNVEV (reference sequence). The CDR3 coding sequence is TGTGCCAGCAGTTTAAGGTGGCTCCCCGGGACTAGCGGGAGCTACGAGCAGTACTTC. Its protein is CASSLRWLPGTSGSYEQYF.

This chain joins TRBV11-2 and TRBJ2-2, with TRBD1 matching over 10 bases. The CDR3 consists of 17 residues. V was pared by 5 bases and J by 7 bases, with 13 bases of the junction left unmatched. Germline lookup yields CDR1 SGHAT and CDR2 FQNNGV. This CDR3 is CASSPRAGTGDGGELFF. The DNA of the CDR3 is TGTGCCAGCAGCCCAAGAGCCGGGACAGGGGATGGCGGGGAGCTGTTTTTT. Variable domain in full (rest from reference TRBV11-2 and TRBJ2-2): EAGVAQSPRYKIIEKRQSVAFWCNPISGHATLYWYQQILGQGPKLLIQFQNNGVVDDSQLPKDRFSAERLKGVDSTLKIQPAKLEDSAVYLCASSPRAGTGDGGELFFGEGSRLTVL.

The chain has TRBV24-1 and TRBJ2-7; D unresolved. The V gene's germline CDR1 is KGHDR and CDR2 SFDVKD. Between the trimmed V and J ends, which lost 2 bases and 6 bases, there was a span of 4 bases. This CDR3 contains 11 residues. CDR3 amino acids: CATSDYSEQYF. Written as DNA, the CDR3 is TGTGCCACCAGTGATTACAGCGAGCAGTACTTC.

The V call is TRBV7-9, the J call TRBJ1-2; 7 nucleotides align to TRBD1. The ends lost 0 bases at V and 2 bases at J; junction bases unmatched: 9. CDR3 length equals 17 residues. Looked up from germline, CDR1 is SEHNR and CDR2 is FQNEAQ (reference sequence). CDR3 sequence reads: CASSLAWGQQANYGYTF. Written as DNA, the CDR3 is TGTGCCAGCAGCTTAGCATGGGGACAGCAGGCCAACTATGGCTACACCTTC.

J is TRBJ1-4 and V is TRBV6-5, with 9 positions matching TRBD1. The V gene's germline CDR1 is MNHEY and CDR2 SVGAGI. J was trimmed by 7 bases and V by 4 bases; bases with no gene match: 10. The CDR3 contains 16 residues. The CDR3 reads CASSSILGTGTEKLFF. The DNA for the CDR3 is TGTGCCAGCAGTTCGATCCTGGGGACAGGGACTGAAAAACTGTTTTTT.

This chain connects TRBV12-3 or TRBV12-4 to TRBJ2-5; D unclear. V was pared by 7 bases and J by 4 bases, with 13 bases between. CDR3 size: 13 residues. The CDR3 loop is CASTAESTETQYF. The CDR3 nucleotides read TGTGCCAGCACCGCGGAGTCAACAGAGACCCAGTACTTC.

The chain combines TRBV24-1 with TRBJ2-1, with 10 bases lining up with TRBD1. The CDR3 runs to 21 residues. Germline V gives CDR1 KGHDR, CDR2 SFDVKD. J was trimmed by 1 base and V by 2 bases; bases with no gene match: 16. Written as DNA, the CDR3 is TGTGCCACCAGTGATTCGGGAGGGGGGACAGGGGTCTTGGGGTCCTACAATGAGCAGTTCTTC. Translation gives CATSDSGGGTGVLGSYNEQFF.

This rearrangement joins TRBV7-6 to TRBJ2-1, with 11 bases lining up with TRBD2. Losses at the gene ends were 4 bases for V and 9 bases for J; bases not matched to a gene: 8. Germline loops: CDR1 SGHVS, CDR2 FNYEAQ. The CDR3 contains 15 residues. The CDR3 nucleotides are TGTGCCAGCAGCTCCACTAGCGGGAGAGCTAGTGAGCAGTTCTTC. It encodes CASSSTSGRASEQFF.

This clone was seen a single time. This chain joins TRBV5-1 and TRBJ2-7, with 9 bases lining up with TRBD1. The CDR3 has 15 amino acids. CDR1 is SGHRS, CDR2 YFSETQ, per germline. V lost 5 bases, J lost 6 bases, and 12 bases stayed unmatched. CDR3: CASSYSGTGLIEQYF. The CDR3 DNA sequence: TGCGCCAGCAGTTATTCGGGGACAGGGCTTATCGAGCAGTACTTC.

This chain connects TRBV15 to TRBJ2-4, with TRBD1 matching over 9 bases. The J segment lost 12 bases and the V segment lost 8 bases, leaving 8 bases of the junction unmatched. Germline assignment: CDR1 LNHNV and CDR2 YYDKDF (reference sequence). The CDR3 contains 12 residues. CDR3 region: CATQGQGFGQYF. CDR3 DNA sequence: TGTGCCACCCAAGGACAGGGGTTCGGTCAGTACTTC.

CDR3 nucleotide sequence: TGTGCCAGCAGTTTACGCCTTCCGGGGAGTCCGTCCTCCTACAATGAGCAGTTCTTC. Amino acid sequence: CASSLRLPGSPSSYNEQFF. The rearrangement links TRBV27 to TRBJ2-1; tentative D call: TRBD2 (5 bases). Germline assignment: CDR1 MNHEY and CDR2 SMNVEV (reference sequence). Trimming removed 2 bases from V and 0 bases from J, with 20 bases in between. CDR3 length: 19 amino acids.

The chain links TRBV7-8 to TRBJ1-1; weak D call: TRBD1 (5 bases). V shed 4 bases and J shed 3 bases, with 15 bases lying between them. CDR1 is SGHVS and CDR2 is FQNEAQ in the germline V gene. CDR3 size: 15 residues. The CDR3 sequence is CASSSLGEGDTEAFF. Written as DNA, the CDR3 is TGTGCCAGCAGCTCTTTAGGGGAGGGCGACACTGAAGCTTTCTTT.

This clone was observed a few times. V and J are TRBV2 and TRBJ1-1, with a possible D match to TRBD1 (6 bases). The germline gives CDR1 SNHLY, CDR2 FYNNEI. The CDR3 sequence is 15 residues long. Trimming cost V 4 bases and J 8 bases, with 20 bases left between them. CDR3 loop: CASSGLDSRYWEAFF. The CDR3, as DNA: TGTGCCAGCAGTGGATTGGACAGCCGTTATTGGGAAGCTTTCTTT.

This clone was seen only once. This chain uses TRBV2 with TRBJ1-2, with a possible D match to TRBD1 (6 bases). In germline, CDR1 is SNHLY, CDR2 FYNNEI. V was trimmed by 6 bases and J by 4 bases, leaving 15 bases between them. The CDR3 covers 14 residues. CDR3 DNA sequence: TGTGCCAGCAGGAGGGGGGGAGGTCCCTATGGCTACACCTTC. This encodes CASRRGGGPYGYTF.

This clone was counted a single time. V and J are TRBV14 and TRBJ2-1; TRBD2 is a possible D gene (5 bases). The CDR3 covers 12 residues. Per germline, CDR1 SGHDN and CDR2 FVKESK. Trimming cost V 3 bases and J 12 bases, with 12 bases left between them. The CDR3: CASSQFSARQFF. CDR3 DNA: TGTGCCAGCAGCCAGTTTAGCGCTCGGCAGTTCTTC.

The CDR3 nucleotides read TGTGCTAGTGGTTTGCTCCCGGGACAGGAGGCAGCTTTCTTT. This gives the protein CASGLLPGQEAAFF. The chain recombines TRBV12-5 with TRBJ1-1; 8 nucleotides line up with TRBD1. With 2 bases clipped from V and 10 bases from J, the junction kept 9 bases outside the gene matches. CDR1 and CDR2 from the germline V gene are LGHNT and FRNRAP. CDR3 size: 14 residues.

The chain combines TRBV5-6 with TRBJ1-2, with a weak D call TRBD1 (6 bases). Germline V gene lookup returns CDR1 SGHDT and CDR2 YYEEEE. V lost 4 bases, J lost 2 bases, and 18 bases lay in between. The CDR3 is 16 residues long. Written as DNA, the CDR3 is TGTGCCAGCAGCAAACTAGGACAGACCGAGAACTATGGCTACACCTTC. It specifies CASSKLGQTENYGYTF.

The chain's CDR3 is CASGTELNYGYTF. CDR3 in DNA: TGTGCCAGTGGGACAGAGCTTAACTATGGCTACACCTTC. The V call is TRBV2, the J call TRBJ1-2; 7 bases are a match to TRBD1. The length of the CDR3 is 13 residues. Germline V gene lookup returns CDR1 SNHLY and CDR2 FYNNEI. The junction had 5 bases not matched to a gene; V was cut back by 9 bases and J by 1 base.

V gene TRBV3-1 (or the pseudogene TRBV3-2) combines with J gene TRBJ2-7; a weak D match, TRBD2 (6 bases). This CDR3 is 14 amino acids long. With 4 bases removed from V and 5 bases from J, the gap between germline ends came to 15 bases. CDR1 LGHDT and CDR2 YNNKEL come from the germline V gene (reference sequence). The chain's CDR3 is CASSRSGESNEQYF. The CDR3 region has the DNA TGTGCCAGCAGCCGATCGGGAGAGAGCAACGAGCAGTACTTC.

This rearrangement joins TRBV7-9 to TRBJ2-3; TRBD1 matches at 7 bases. With 5 bases clipped from V and 5 bases from J, the junction kept 10 bases outside the gene matches. CDR3 size: 15 residues. CDR1 is SEHNR and CDR2 is FQNEAQ in the germline V gene (reference sequence). CDR3 loop: CASSHADRERDTQYF. The DNA of the CDR3 is TGTGCCAGCAGCCACGCCGACAGGGAACGAGATACGCAGTATTTT.

The V call is TRBV18, the J call TRBJ2-1; 8 nucleotides line up with TRBD1. With 4 bases clipped from V and 0 bases from J, the junction kept 14 bases outside the gene matches. From germline, CDR1 is KGHSH and CDR2 LQKENI. This CDR3 region has 19 residues. The CDR3 here is CASSLRTGYDSGSYNEQFF. The CDR3 region has the DNA TGTGCCAGCTCACTAAGGACAGGGTATGACTCGGGCTCCTACAATGAGCAGTTCTTC.

The chain joins TRBV30 to TRBJ1-2, with D uncertain. Germline values: CDR1 GTSNPN, CDR2 SVGIG (reference sequence). V lost 5 bases to trimming and J lost 2 bases, with 9 bases between them. The CDR3 runs 12 residues. The CDR3 DNA reads as TGTGCCTGGGGGGTGGAGAACTATGGCTACACCTTC. Translated, it gives CAWGVENYGYTF.

The J gene is TRBJ1-5, the V gene TRBV5-1; TRBD1 aligns across 9 bases. J was trimmed by 3 bases and V by 5 bases; bases with no gene match: 12. This CDR3 region has 17 residues. Per germline, CDR1 SGHRS and CDR2 YFSETQ. CDR3 sequence: CASRGDREATYNQPQHF. CDR3 DNA: TGCGCCAGCAGGGGGGACAGGGAAGCAACATACAATCAGCCCCAGCATTTT.

The chain is built from TRBV15 and TRBJ1-2; no clear D gene. This CDR3 comprises 14 residues. The V gene lost 0 bases and the J gene lost 6 bases, with 11 bases spanning the gap. Germline V gives CDR1 LNHNV, CDR2 YYDKDF (reference sequence). The CDR3 DNA reads TGTGCCACCAGCAGAGACTCGGGTCGGGATGGCTACACCTTC. The encoded protein is CATSRDSGRDGYTF.

This rearrangement joins TRBV28 to TRBJ2-1; 9 bases fit TRBD2. The CDR3 has 16 amino acids. Germline CDR1 is MDHEN and CDR2 is SYDVKM. After removal of 4 bases from V and 5 bases from J, the junction contained 9 bases not matched to a gene. The CDR3 is CASSSLGSGRNNEQFF. The DNA for the CDR3 is TGTGCCAGCAGTTCCCTTGGAAGCGGGAGGAACAATGAGCAGTTCTTC.

About this clone itself: An end of the junction does not agree with germline; a read error may underlie this. The V and J genes are TRBV28 and TRBJ1-6; D is unclear. The germline V gene has CDR1 MDHEN and CDR2 SYDVKM. This CDR3 contains 14 residues. The CDR3 here is CACSDTLAYSPLHF. The CDR3 DNA sequence: TGTGCCTGCAGCGATACGTTGGCATACTCACCCCTCCACTTT.